What follows describes a single T cell receptor (beta chain). Clones were sequenced by immunoSEQ multiplex PCR, and TCRdb holds only the in-frame ones, with some missing. The table lists under 200,000 clones, under 90% of them singletons. The entry originates in a study of blood T cell repertoires in COVID-19. Trimming took off 10 bases at V and 5 bases at J, with 18 bases between the two ends. CDR3 length: 14 amino acids. The germline V gene encodes CDR1 MDHEN and CDR2 SYDVKM. Sequenced sample: peripheral blood. The receptor comes from a woman between 65 and 79 years old with COVID-19, enrolled during active disease. The V call is TRBV28, the J call TRBJ1-5, with D possibly being TRBD1 (6 bases). The CDR3 sequence: CATRRQAKDQPQHF. The DNA for the CDR3 is TGTGCCACCCGACGACAGGCTAAAGATCAGCCCCAGCATTTT.